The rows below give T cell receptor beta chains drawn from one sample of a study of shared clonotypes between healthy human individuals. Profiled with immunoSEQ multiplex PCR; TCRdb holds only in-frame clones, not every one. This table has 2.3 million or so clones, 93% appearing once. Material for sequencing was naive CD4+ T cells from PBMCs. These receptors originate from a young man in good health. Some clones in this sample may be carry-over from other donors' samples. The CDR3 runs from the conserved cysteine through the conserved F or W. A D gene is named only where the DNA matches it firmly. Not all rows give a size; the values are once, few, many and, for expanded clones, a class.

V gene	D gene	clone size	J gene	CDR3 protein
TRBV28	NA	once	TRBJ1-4	CASSYFSGVWEKLFF
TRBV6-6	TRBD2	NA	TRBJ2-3	CASSFIAGGPDTQYF
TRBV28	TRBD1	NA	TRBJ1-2	CASNRGQGYGYTF
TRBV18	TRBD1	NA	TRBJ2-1	CASSPPGTGGYNEQFF
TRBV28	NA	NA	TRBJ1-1	CASRGRANTEAFF
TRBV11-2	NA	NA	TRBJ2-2	CASRHPFSALNTGELFF
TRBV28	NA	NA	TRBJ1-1	CASSSPAPEGTEAFF
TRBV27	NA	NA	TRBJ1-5	CASSLRGDSNQPQHF
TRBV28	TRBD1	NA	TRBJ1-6	CASSFLGGQGYNSPLHF
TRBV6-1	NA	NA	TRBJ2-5	CASNFLGETQYF
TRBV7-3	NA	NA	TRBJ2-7	CASSSFASTGGEQYF
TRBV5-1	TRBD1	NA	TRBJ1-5	CASSPDRGSNQPQHF
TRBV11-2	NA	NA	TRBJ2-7	CASSLDIGDEQYF
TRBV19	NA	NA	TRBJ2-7	CASSIGTEDEQYF
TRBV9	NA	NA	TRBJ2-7	CASSVTSDFSEQYF
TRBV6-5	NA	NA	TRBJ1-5	CASSYSIGSPWPQHF
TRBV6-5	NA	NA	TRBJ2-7	CASSVPEGDEQYF
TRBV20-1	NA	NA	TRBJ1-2	CSARQDYGYTF
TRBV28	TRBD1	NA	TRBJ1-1	CASSLPQWTGGPSVDTEAFF
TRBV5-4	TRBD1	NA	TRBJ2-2	CATGQGVAGELFF
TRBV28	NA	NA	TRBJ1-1	CASSSPLKVGTEAFF
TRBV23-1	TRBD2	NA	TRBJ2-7	CASSRIAGDGNEQYF
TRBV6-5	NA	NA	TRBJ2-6	CASSSSSGANVLTF
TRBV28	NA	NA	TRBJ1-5	CASSSNQGYSNQPQHF
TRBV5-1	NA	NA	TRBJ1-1	CASSPGGQNTEAFF
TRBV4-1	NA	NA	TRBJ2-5	CASSASDVKKETQYF
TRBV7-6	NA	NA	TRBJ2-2	CASSLDPPGELFF
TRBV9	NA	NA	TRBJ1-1	CASSVGEGFTEAFF
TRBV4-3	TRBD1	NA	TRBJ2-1	CASSAGQGANEQFF
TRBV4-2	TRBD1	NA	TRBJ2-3	CASSQGNRGTGGTDTQYF
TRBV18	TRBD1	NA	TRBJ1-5	CASSGQENQPQHF
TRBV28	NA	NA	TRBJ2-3	CASGAGPTDTQYF
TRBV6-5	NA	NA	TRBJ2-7	CASSSRLGAYEQYF
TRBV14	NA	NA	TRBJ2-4	CASGTRVGIQYF
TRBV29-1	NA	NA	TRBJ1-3	CSVEEGSGNTIYF
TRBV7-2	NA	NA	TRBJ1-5	CASSLARVQPQHF
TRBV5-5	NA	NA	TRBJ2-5	CASSLKTPETQYF
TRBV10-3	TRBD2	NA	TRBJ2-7	CAISDPSGMGLGEQYF
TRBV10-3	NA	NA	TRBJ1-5	CAIKEHLGSNQPQHF
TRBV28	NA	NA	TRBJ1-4	CASMGEGGPYNEKLFF
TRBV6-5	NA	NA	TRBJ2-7	CASSAERAGEGEQYF
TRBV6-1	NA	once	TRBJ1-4	CASSGESEKLFF
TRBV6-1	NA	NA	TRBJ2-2	CASRGVGGDTGELFF
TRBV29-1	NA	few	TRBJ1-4	CSVAYNEKLFF
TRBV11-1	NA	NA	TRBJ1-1	CASRPRVSNTEAFF
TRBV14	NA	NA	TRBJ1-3	CASGISSSGNTIYF
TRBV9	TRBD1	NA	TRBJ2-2	CASSIQGGVAGELFF
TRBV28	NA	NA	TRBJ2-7	CASSVGISYEQYF
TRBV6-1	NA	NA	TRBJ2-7	CASSEIPGTYEQYF
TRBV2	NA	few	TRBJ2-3	CASLLLARTTDTQYF
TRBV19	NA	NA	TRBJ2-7	CASSMAGATRPYEQYF
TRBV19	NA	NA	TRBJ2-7	CASRDAQGSSYEQYF
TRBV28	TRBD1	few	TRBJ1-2	CASWDSSNYGYTF
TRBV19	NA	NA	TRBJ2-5	CASSATDTETQYF
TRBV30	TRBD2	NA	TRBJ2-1	CAWSEGLARNNEQFF
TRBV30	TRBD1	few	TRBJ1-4	CAWSTGVYEKLFF
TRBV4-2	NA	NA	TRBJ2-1	CASSQEGGYYNEQFF
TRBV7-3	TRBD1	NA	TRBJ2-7	CATSDRGVYEQYF
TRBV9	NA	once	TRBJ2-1	CASSVRGHYNEQFF